These 27 T cell receptor beta chains came from one sample sequenced in a study of blood T cell repertoires in COVID-19. Generated by immunoSEQ multiplex PCR, the TCRdb table keeps only in-frame clones and is missing some. The sample contains 150,000 to 200,000 clones, 82% of which appear only once. Material: peripheral blood. These receptor sequences come from a woman aged 40 to 49 with COVID-19, enrolled during active disease.

The chain uses TRBV5-4 and TRBJ1-1; tentative D call: TRBD1 (5 bases). The CDR3 runs 17 residues. Germline V gene data show CDR1 as SGHNT and CDR2 as YYREEE (reference sequence). With 0 bases removed from V and 5 bases from J, the gap between germline ends came to 20 bases. The CDR3 is CASSLGAGQGVRTEAFF. Here the CDR3 DNA reads TGTGCCAGCAGCTTGGGGGCGGGGCAGGGAGTTCGGACTGAAGCTTTCTTT.

The J gene is TRBJ2-1, the V gene TRBV20-1; D unresolved. V was shortened by 3 bases and J by 9 bases, with 9 bases between the two germline ends. Germline V lookup: CDR1 DFQATT, CDR2 SNEGSKA (reference sequence). The CDR3 is 11 amino acids. In nucleotides, the CDR3 is TGCAGTGCTAGTTTGCGCTTTGAGCAGTTCTTC. Translation: CSASLRFEQFF.

The rearrangement joins TRBV7-3 to TRBJ2-3, with 10 bases that match TRBD2. V was clipped by 5 bases and J by 3 bases; unmatched bases: 5. The CDR3 is made up of 15 amino acids. CDR1 is SGHTA, CDR2 FQGTGA, per germline. The CDR3 DNA is TGTGCCAGCAGCGCTAGCGGGGGCCTTACAGATACGCAGTATTTT. Translating it yields CASSASGGLTDTQYF.

The V and J genes are TRBV19 and TRBJ2-3, with D uncertain. Germline CDR1 reads LNHDA; CDR2 reads SQIVND (reference sequence). The CDR3 length is 13 residues. V shed 6 bases and J shed 0 bases, with 7 bases lying between them. CDR3 protein: CASRERSTDTQYF. CDR3 DNA: TGTGCCAGTAGGGAGAGGAGCACAGATACGCAGTATTTT. Full variable domain (missing parts from reference TRBV19 and TRBJ2-3): DGGITQSPKYLFRKEGQNVTLSCEQNLNHDAMYWYRQDPGQGLRLIYYSQIVNDFQKGDIAEGYSVSREKKESFPLTVTSAQKNPTAFYLCASRERSTDTQYFGPGTRLTVL.

The chain has TRBV1 and TRBJ2-1; the DNA was not used to check the table's D call, TRBD1. TRBV1 is shown as a pseudogene. CDR3 size: 15 residues. The CDR3 DNA sequence: TGCACCAGCAGCCCCCCCCCGACACCTTACAATGAGCAGTTCTTC. Amino acids: CTSSPPPTPYNEQFF.

This clone was observed once. CDR3 DNA sequence: TGTGCCAGCAGCCAAGATCATCCGGTGAGCTCCTATAATTCACCCCTCCACTTT. It codes for CASSQDHPVSSYNSPLHF. This rearrangement joins TRBV3-1 (or the pseudogene TRBV3-2) to TRBJ1-6; no firm D call. Trimming removed 0 bases at V and 0 bases at J, with 12 bases between. This CDR3 has 18 amino acids. The V gene's germline CDR1 is LGHDT and CDR2 YNNKEL (reference sequence).

The chain carries TRBV29-1 and TRBJ1-1; 8 nucleotides agree with TRBD1. J was trimmed by 5 bases and V by 7 bases; bases with no gene match: 6. The germline V gene has CDR1 SQVTM and CDR2 ANQGSEA. The CDR3 totals 12 residues. CDR3 bases: TGCAGCGGTAATACAGGGGGGACTGAAGCTTTCTTT. Translating gives CSGNTGGTEAFF.

This CDR3 is CAWVQSSYEQYF. The CDR3 nucleotides read TGTGCCTGGGTACAGAGCTCCTACGAGCAGTACTTC. The chain combines TRBV30 with TRBJ2-7; D ambiguous. Trimming removed 5 bases from V and 0 bases from J, with 8 bases in between. The germline CDR1 and CDR2 sequences are GTSNPN and SVGIG (reference sequence). The CDR3 has 12 amino acids.

At least ten counts were recorded for this clone. The V gene is TRBV12-3 or TRBV12-4, the J gene TRBJ1-2; D not resolved. The CDR3 totals 12 residues. Deletions cut 3 bases from V and 5 bases from J, with 7 bases between. Here the CDR3 DNA reads TGTGCCAGCAGTTTGGGCCGTTATGGCTACACCTTC. Protein sequence: CASSLGRYGYTF.

This chain joins TRBV6-5 and TRBJ1-2; D is unresolved. V gave up 2 bases and J gave up 2 bases, with 6 bases separating them. Germline CDR1 MNHEY, CDR2 SVGAGI. CDR3 length equals 13 residues. The CDR3 bases are TGTGCCAGCAGTTACGCGTCAAACTATGGCTACACCTTC. Protein: CASSYASNYGYTF.

The chain joins TRBV6-5 to TRBJ2-1; D is ambiguous. The CDR3 is 12 amino acids. V dropped 8 bases and J dropped 3 bases, with 8 bases sitting between them. Per the germline V gene, CDR1 is MNHEY and CDR2 is SVGAGI. CDR3 DNA: TGTGCCAGCGGAGTAAGCTACAATGAGCAGTTCTTC. This sequence encodes CASGVSYNEQFF.

V is TRBV7-2 and J is TRBJ2-3, with D maybe TRBD2 (5 bases). Trimming took 6 bases from V and 5 from J, leaving 9 bases between them. The length of the CDR3 is 12 residues. Germline V lookup: CDR1 SGHTA, CDR2 FQGNSA. In DNA form, the CDR3 reads TGTGCCAGCAGTCCGGGGATAGATACGCAGTATTTT. Translated, it gives CASSPGIDTQYF.

On this clone: One end of the junction varies from germline; a read error may be responsible. This rearrangement joins TRBV7-7 to TRBJ2-3; 9 positions match TRBD1. The germline gives CDR1 SSHAT, CDR2 FNYEAQ (reference sequence). The CDR3 has 15 amino acids. CDR3 in amino acids: CASSWTDRGTDTQYF. DNA of the CDR3: TGTGCTAGCAGCTGGACCGACAGGGGGACAGATACGCAGTATTTT.

The J gene is TRBJ2-2, the V gene TRBV6-1, with TRBD1 as a possible D gene (6 bases). Deletions cut 1 base from V and 2 bases from J, with 8 bases between. In germline, CDR1 is MNHNS, CDR2 SASEGT. This CDR3 has 15 residues. The CDR3: CASSEDGTNTGELFF. CDR3 bases: TGTGCCAGCAGTGAAGATGGGACAAACACCGGGGAGCTGTTTTTT.

In this sample, this clone turned up once. The chain employs TRBV4-1 and TRBJ1-5; D is unclear. This CDR3 has 16 residues. Trimming stripped 0 bases from V and 1 base from J, with 10 bases between. CDR1 is MGHRA, CDR2 YSYEKL, per germline. CDR3 in amino acids: CASSQDHGGSNQPQHF. CDR3 nucleotides: TGCGCCAGCAGCCAAGATCATGGAGGCAGCAATCAGCCCCAGCATTTT.

This chain uses TRBV7-3 with TRBJ2-3; 9 bases are a match to TRBD1. CDR3 length: 14 amino acids. V was pared by 10 bases and J by 4 bases, with 9 bases of the junction left unmatched. CDR1 and CDR2 from the germline V gene are SGHTA and FQGTGA. Here the CDR3 DNA reads TGTGCCACCGCCAGGGACAGGGCGGCAGATACGCAGTATTTT. Protein sequence: CATARDRAADTQYF.

This clone was seen a handful of times. The V and J genes are TRBV2 and TRBJ2-7, with 7 bases lining up with TRBD2. CDR3 size: 13 residues. The germline CDR1 and CDR2 sequences are SNHLY and FYNNEI. With V trimmed by 8 bases and J by 2 bases, 6 bases remained unmatched. Written as DNA, the CDR3 is TGTGCCAGCGGTTCGGCGGGGGCCTACGAGCAGTACGTC. Translation: CASGSAGAYEQYV.

As for this clone: The same CDR3 also results from other DNA sequences found in this sample. This rearrangement joins TRBV28 to TRBJ2-2; no clear D gene. CDR1 and CDR2 from the germline V gene are MDHEN and SYDVKM. The CDR3 extends over 13 amino acids. V was shortened by 3 bases and J by 2 bases, with 4 bases between the two germline ends. The CDR3 here is CASSFRNTGELFF. The CDR3 nucleotides are TGTGCCAGCAGTTTCCGTAACACCGGGGAGCTGTTTTTT.

V is TRBV6-5 and J is TRBJ1-6; 7 positions match TRBD1. Germline V gene data show CDR1 as MNHEY and CDR2 as SVGAGI. There are 15 residues in the CDR3. J was trimmed by 7 bases and V by 2 bases; bases with no gene match: 5. CDR3 loop: CASSYEGQRNSPLHF. The CDR3 coding sequence is TGTGCCAGCAGTTACGAGGGACAGAGAAATTCACCCCTCCACTTT.

The chain combines TRBV5-6 with TRBJ2-2, with 8 bases that match TRBD2. This CDR3 comprises 14 residues. CDR1 and CDR2 from the germline V gene are SGHDT and YYEEEE. Trimming at V came to 2 bases and at J to 7 bases, leaving 4 bases not matched to a gene. CDR3 loop: CASSFGTSYGELFF. The CDR3 nucleotides are TGTGCCAGCAGCTTTGGGACTAGTTACGGGGAGCTGTTTTTT.

This clone has more than one count but fewer than ten. The V and J genes are TRBV11-2 and TRBJ1-2; unclear D gene. CDR3 size: 14 residues. The germline V gene has CDR1 SGHAT and CDR2 FQNNGV. The V gene lost 0 bases and the J gene lost 5 bases, with 10 bases spanning the gap. The CDR3 DNA reads TGTGCCAGCAGCTTAGAAGCAGGAGGATATGGCTACACCTTC. This codes for CASSLEAGGYGYTF.

The chain uses TRBV19 and TRBJ2-5; D is possibly TRBD1 (5 bases). This CDR3 contains 15 residues. Between the trimmed V and J ends, which lost 3 bases and 4 bases, there was a span of 15 bases. In germline, CDR1 is LNHDA, CDR2 SQIVND (reference sequence). CDR3 protein: CASSIWGTGRETQYF. Here the CDR3 DNA reads TGTGCCAGTAGTATTTGGGGCACCGGAAGAGAGACCCAGTACTTC.

This rearrangement joins TRBV4-1 to TRBJ2-4, with D hard to call. The CDR3 spans 14 residues. Per germline, CDR1 MGHRA and CDR2 YSYEKL. V lost 5 bases to trimming and J lost 2 bases, with 10 bases between them. The CDR3 DNA is TGCGCCAGCAGCTCGTCCCGTACCAAAAACATTCAGTACTTC. This encodes CASSSSRTKNIQYF.

The table lists this clone with many counts. The rearrangement joins TRBV4-1 to TRBJ1-2; D possibly corresponds to TRBD1 (6 bases). Trimming took 0 bases from V and 4 from J, leaving 12 bases between them. The CDR3 is 15 residues long. Germline CDR1 reads MGHRA; CDR2 reads YSYEKL. This CDR3 reads CASSQEGGQPYGYTF. CDR3 in DNA: TGCGCCAGCAGCCAAGAGGGTGGACAGCCCTATGGCTACACCTTC.

This clone was seen only a few times. This sequence joins TRBV6-5 and TRBJ1-5; D is unclear. The CDR3 extends over 15 amino acids. Trimming cost V 7 bases and J 0 bases, with 13 bases left between them. CDR1 is MNHEY and CDR2 is SVGAGI in the germline V gene. This chain's CDR3 is CASMRTPYSNQPQHF. CDR3 in DNA: TGTGCCAGCATGAGGACTCCTTATAGCAATCAGCCCCAGCATTTT.

The V call is TRBV19, the J call TRBJ1-2, with D perhaps TRBD1 (5 bases). Germline lookup yields CDR1 LNHDA and CDR2 SQIVND (reference sequence). Trimming removed 3 bases from V and 8 bases from J, with 19 bases in between. The CDR3 has 15 residues. The CDR3 region is CASSIQRGTAGGYTF. The CDR3 DNA reads TGTGCCAGTAGTATTCAGCGGGGGACTGCGGGCGGCTACACCTTC.

The CDR3 DNA reads TGTGCCAGCAGCCCCGGGGTGCAACGAGGGGAGACCCAGTACTTC. Protein: CASSPGVQRGETQYF. The chain uses TRBV7-3 and TRBJ2-5; a possible D gene is TRBD2 (5 bases). Germline loops: CDR1 SGHTA, CDR2 FQGTGA. The CDR3 is 15 residues long. The V gene lost 5 bases and the J gene lost 5 bases, with 18 bases spanning the gap.